Below are 23 T cell receptor beta chains sequenced from a single sample in a study of T-cell reconstitution after alpha-beta-depleted transplantation in children (dated by TCRdb to 2016 to 2018). The receptor library was made with PCR. Sequencing took place on an Illumina HiSeq 2500. To normalize quantification of the TCRbeta repertoire, the TCR libraries were built with molecular barcoding that relied on unique molecular identifiers. TCRdb passed the public sequencing reads through fastp at Q25 and MiXCR, retaining productive beta sequences. Rows with one shared CDR3 protein collapse into an entry with the most common genes and DNA. The sample table holds over 400,000 distinct CDR3 sequences, of which around an eighth were seen once. About 5.6% of the sample is in the top ten clones. The sample was PBMCs from the stem cell graft donor, taken from the stem cell graft. These TCRs come from a human donor who donated a stem cell graft to a child with combined immunodeficiency.

This clonotype has a handful of counts. This chain uses TRBV2 with TRBJ2-3; 12 bases line up with TRBD2. In germline, CDR1 is SNHLY, CDR2 FYNNEI. V lost 6 bases, J lost 3 bases, and 7 bases stayed unmatched. The CDR3 has 16 amino acids. CDR3: CASSKTSGSRTDTQYF. The CDR3 DNA is TGTGCCAGCAGCAAGACTAGCGGGAGTCGAACAGATACGCAGTATTTT.

The V call is TRBV11-2, the J call TRBJ2-1; TRBD2 is a possible D gene (5 bases). The V gene lost 5 bases and the J gene lost 6 bases, with 14 bases spanning the gap. Germline-derived CDR1 and CDR2 are SGHAT and FQNNGV. The CDR3 runs to 14 residues. The CDR3, as DNA: TGTGCCAGCAGCGGGGAGAGACTGAGCAATGAGCAGTTCTTC. It is translated as CASSGERLSNEQFF.

The chain couples TRBV12-3 or TRBV12-4 to TRBJ2-5; D possibly uses TRBD1 or TRBD2 (5 bases each). The CDR3 is made up of 15 amino acids. Between the trimmed V and J ends, which lost 3 bases and 5 bases, there was a span of 16 bases. The CDR3: CASSFDVGDRETQYF. The CDR3 region has the DNA TGTGCCAGCAGTTTTGATGTTGGGGACCGGGAGACCCAGTACTTC.

In its sample, this clonotype was seen many times. This chain uses TRBV7-9 with TRBJ2-1; 8 positions agree with TRBD2. The CDR3 has 11 residues. V lost 9 bases and J lost 10; bases outside the gene matches: 5. The germline gives CDR1 SEHNR, CDR2 FQNEAQ (reference sequence). The CDR3 DNA is TGTGCCAGGGGGACTAGTAGCGAGCAGTTCTTC. Its protein is CARGTSSEQFF.

Only a few counts were recorded for this clonotype. The chain is built from TRBV28 and TRBJ2-1; no definite D call. Trimming removed 3 bases at V and 0 bases at J, with 15 bases between. The CDR3 totals 17 residues. Germline loops: CDR1 MDHEN, CDR2 SYDVKM. CDR3 sequence: CASSFIGSLSSYNEQFF. CDR3 DNA sequence: TGTGCCAGCAGTTTTATCGGGTCTTTATCCTCCTACAATGAGCAGTTCTTC.

This clonotype was counted many times. The rearrangement joins TRBV29-1 to TRBJ2-1; a possible D gene is TRBD2 (6 bases). The germline gives CDR1 SQVTM, CDR2 ANQGSEA. CDR3 length equals 11 residues. V was pared by 7 bases and J by 9 bases, with 13 bases between. CDR3: CSGRLVREQFF. CDR3 coding DNA: TGCAGCGGCCGACTAGTACGTGAGCAGTTCTTC.

The V call is TRBV27, the J call TRBJ2-7; 9 nucleotides line up with TRBD1. Germline CDR1 reads MNHEY; CDR2 reads SMNVEV (reference sequence). The V gene end was trimmed by 3 bases and the J gene end by 4 bases; junction bases not matched to a gene: 7. This CDR3 spans 15 amino acids. The CDR3 DNA reads as TGTGCCAGCAGTTTCGAGCCGGGGACAGGGTACGAGCAGTACTTC. It yields the protein CASSFEPGTGYEQYF.

This clonotype was picked up many times. The chain has TRBV6-2 or TRBV6-3 and TRBJ2-1; tentatively, D is TRBD1 or TRBD2 (6 bases each). The CDR3 extends over 14 amino acids. The V gene lost 7 bases and the J gene lost 12 bases, with 22 bases spanning the gap. In germline, CDR1 is MNHEY, CDR2 SVGEGT. CDR3 residues: CASNIQGGPRRQFF. CDR3 bases: TGTGCCAGCAATATACAGGGAGGTCCCCGGCGGCAGTTCTTC.

This clonotype has at least ten counts. The chain recombines TRBV28 with TRBJ1-5, with D perhaps matching TRBD1 (5 bases). Germline values: CDR1 MDHEN, CDR2 SYDVKM. This CDR3 has 15 residues. Trimming left V 7 bases short and J 3 bases short, with 16 bases between. The CDR3 DNA sequence: TGTGCCAGCACTTCTCTCGGACACCTCAATCAGCCCCAGCATTTT. Translating it yields CASTSLGHLNQPQHF. Drawing the rest from reference TRBV28 and TRBJ1-5, the complete variable domain is DVKVTQSSRYLVKRTGEKVFLECVQDMDHENMFWYRQDPGLGLRLIYFSYDVKMKEKGDIPEGYSVSREKKERFSLILESASTNQTSMYLCASTSLGHLNQPQHFGDGTRLSIL.

This clonotype was observed many times. V and J are TRBV24-1 and TRBJ2-7; 7 bases line up with TRBD1. Per germline, CDR1 KGHDR and CDR2 SFDVKD. Trimming cost V 7 bases and J 4 bases; bases outside gene matches: 6. The CDR3 runs 13 residues. CDR3 coding DNA: TGTGCCACCAGCTCCGGGACAGTATACGAGCAGTACTTC. Residues: CATSSGTVYEQYF.

This clonotype was counted only a few times. The chain carries TRBV12-3 or TRBV12-4 and TRBJ2-1; 7 bases align to TRBD1. This CDR3 spans 15 amino acids. The J segment lost 4 bases and the V segment lost 6 bases, leaving 9 bases of the junction unmatched. CDR3 protein: CASSTRQGTYNEQFF. The CDR3 region has the DNA TGTGCCAGCAGCACCAGACAGGGCACTTACAATGAGCAGTTCTTC.

The chain has TRBV7-3 and TRBJ2-3; TRBD2 matches at 15 bases. The CDR3 has 16 residues. Germline values: CDR1 SGHTA, CDR2 FQGTGA. Germline trimming cut 2 bases from V and 5 bases from J; bases unmatched to any gene: 2. The CDR3 loop reads CASSLWGLAGGDTQYF. In DNA form, the CDR3 reads TGTGCCAGCAGCTTATGGGGACTAGCGGGAGGAGATACGCAGTATTTT. Looking up the rest from reference TRBV7-3 and TRBJ2-3 gives the full variable domain: GAGVSQTPSNKVTEKGKYVELRCDPISGHTALYWYRQSLGQGPEFLIYFQGTGAADDSGLPNDRFFAVRPEGSVSTLKIQRTERGDSAVYLCASSLWGLAGGDTQYFGPGTRLTVL.

This clonotype was found many times. This chain links TRBV20-1 with TRBJ1-2, with a weak D call TRBD1 (5 bases). The germline V gene has CDR1 DFQATT and CDR2 SNEGSKA (reference sequence). The V gene lost 5 bases and the J gene lost 3 bases, with 13 bases spanning the gap. The CDR3 length is 13 residues. The CDR3 DNA follows: TGCAGTGCTCGGATGGGGGGATACTATGGCTACACCTTC. Translation gives CSARMGGYYGYTF.

This clonotype has a count of ten or more. J is TRBJ2-4 and V is TRBV6-5; unclear D gene. V was clipped by 8 bases and J by 0 bases, with 20 bases between them. The length of the CDR3 is 17 residues. Germline loops: CDR1 MNHEY, CDR2 SVGAGI. This CDR3 reads CASLGWGGERAKNIQYF. CDR3 coding DNA: TGTGCCAGCTTAGGGTGGGGTGGTGAACGAGCCAAAAACATTCAGTACTTC.

The chain has TRBV4-3 and TRBJ2-3; D is possibly TRBD1 or TRBD2 (5 bases each). CDR3 length equals 14 residues. V lost 4 bases, J lost 4 bases, and 12 bases lay in between. The germline V gene has CDR1 LGHNA and CDR2 YSLEER. The CDR3 is CASSRLQGADTQYF. CDR3 coding DNA: TGCGCCAGCAGCCGACTACAAGGGGCAGATACGCAGTATTTT.

This clonotype was recorded a few times. The J gene is TRBJ2-7, the V gene TRBV29-1, with 7 nucleotides matching TRBD1. Per germline, CDR1 SQVTM and CDR2 ANQGSEA. The CDR3 runs 16 residues. V shed 6 bases and J 4 bases; nucleotides not matched to a gene: 18. The CDR3 coding sequence is TGCAGCGTAACCCTCGGTCGCGTGACAGGGAAATACGAGCAGTACTTC. Encoded protein: CSVTLGRVTGKYEQYF.

Ten or more counts support this clonotype. This chain joins TRBV6-2 or TRBV6-3 and TRBJ2-3; D is ambiguous. The V and J ends lost 5 bases and 6 bases respectively, with 12 bases between them. The CDR3 runs 13 residues. From germline, CDR1 is MNHEY and CDR2 SVGEGT. The CDR3 loop is CASSHPPPDTQYF. In DNA form, the CDR3 reads TGTGCCAGCAGTCATCCCCCCCCTGATACGCAGTATTTT.

Points on this clonotype: Relative to the germline gene, one junction end is altered; a read error may explain this. The chain links TRBV7-2 to TRBJ1-1; TRBD1 matches 7 bases. CDR1 SGHTA and CDR2 FQGNSA come from the germline V gene. The CDR3 is 15 amino acids. CDR3 sequence (DNA): TGTGCCAGCAGCTCCAGTAGGGGGCGCATCTCTGAGGCTTTCTTT. Translating it yields CASSSSRGRISEAFF. Supplemented by reference TRBV7-2 and TRBJ1-1, the full variable domain reads GAGVSQSPSNKVTEKGKDVELRCDPISGHTALYWYRQSLGQGLEFLIYFQGNSAPDKSGLPSDRFSAERTGGSVSTLTIQRTQQEDSAVYLCASSSSRGRISEAFFGQGTRLTVV.

The V call is TRBV13, the J call TRBJ2-7; possible D gene TRBD1, 5 bases. CDR3 length: 13 amino acids. V gave up 4 bases and J gave up 6 bases, with 13 bases separating them. Germline V gene data show CDR1 as PRHDT and CDR2 as FYEKMQ (reference sequence). CDR3 sequence reads: CASSSSIRVEQYV. CDR3 nucleotide sequence: TGTGCCAGCAGCTCGTCTATCAGGGTCGAGCAGTACGTC.

This clonotype was counted between two and nine times. The chain carries TRBV14 and TRBJ2-3, with TRBD2 identical over 13 bases. J gave up 5 bases and V 4 bases, and 6 bases lay outside the gene matches. This CDR3 comprises 16 residues. Germline lookup yields CDR1 SGHDN and CDR2 FVKESK. CDR3 in DNA: TGTGCCAGCAGCCCTGGACTAGCGGGGGCACAAGATACGCAGTATTTT. Translating it yields CASSPGLAGAQDTQYF. Based on the CDR3 plus reference TRBV14 and TRBJ2-3, the full variable domain is EAGVTQFPSHSVIEKGQTVTLRCDPISGHDNLYWYRRVMGKEIKFLLHFVKESKQDESGMPNNRFLAERTGGTYSTLKVQPAELEDSGVYFCASSPGLAGAQDTQYFGPGTRLTVL.

Ten or more counts support this clonotype. This chain joins TRBV7-2 and TRBJ2-7; 8 nucleotides line up with TRBD2. This CDR3 has 16 residues. V lost 2 bases, J lost 4 bases, and 10 bases stayed unmatched. The germline V gene encodes CDR1 SGHTA and CDR2 FQGNSA. This CDR3 is CASSLRGGTSQYEQYF. CDR3 bases: TGTGCCAGCAGCTTAAGAGGGGGGACTAGTCAATACGAGCAGTACTTC. The full variable domain, with the rest looked up from reference TRBV7-2 and TRBJ2-7, is GAGVSQSPSNKVTEKGKDVELRCDPISGHTALYWYRQSLGQGLEFLIYFQGNSAPDKSGLPSDRFSAERTGGSVSTLTIQRTQQEDSAVYLCASSLRGGTSQYEQYFGPGTRLTVT.

J is TRBJ2-5 and V is TRBV20-1; maybe TRBD1 (5 bases). Germline lookup yields CDR1 DFQATT and CDR2 SNEGSKA (reference sequence). Trimming removed 1 base at V and 5 bases at J, with 14 bases between. The CDR3 length is 14 residues. The CDR3 is CSARADSYRETQYF. CDR3 in DNA: TGCAGTGCTAGAGCCGACAGTTATCGTGAGACCCAGTACTTC.

V usage is TRBV7-9 and J usage is TRBJ2-7, with 10 nucleotides matching TRBD1. After removal of 5 bases from V and 6 bases from J, the junction contained 10 bases not matched to a gene. This CDR3 has 15 residues. The V gene's germline CDR1 is SEHNR and CDR2 FQNEAQ (reference sequence). This CDR3 is CASSKAGTGVSEQYF. CDR3 DNA sequence: TGTGCCAGCAGCAAAGCCGGGACAGGGGTTAGCGAGCAGTACTTC. Full variable domain (remainder filled in from reference TRBV7-9 and TRBJ2-7): DTGVSQNPRHKITKRGQNVTFRCDPISEHNRLYWYRQTLGQGPEFLTYFQNEAQLEKSRLLSDRFSAERPKGSFSTLEIQRTEQGDSAMYLCASSKAGTGVSEQYFGPGTRLTVT.